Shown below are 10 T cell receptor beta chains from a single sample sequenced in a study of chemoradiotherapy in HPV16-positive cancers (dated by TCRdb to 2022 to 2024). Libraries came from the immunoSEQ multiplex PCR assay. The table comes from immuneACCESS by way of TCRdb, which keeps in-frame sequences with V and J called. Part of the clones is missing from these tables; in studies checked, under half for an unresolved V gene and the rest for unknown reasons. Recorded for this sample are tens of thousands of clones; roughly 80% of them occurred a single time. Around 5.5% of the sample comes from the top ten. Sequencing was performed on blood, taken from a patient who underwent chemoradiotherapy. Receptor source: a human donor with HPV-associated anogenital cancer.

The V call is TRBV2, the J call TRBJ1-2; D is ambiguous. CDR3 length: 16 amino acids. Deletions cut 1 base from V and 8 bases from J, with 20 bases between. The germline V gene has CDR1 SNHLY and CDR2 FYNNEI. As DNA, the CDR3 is TGTGCCAGCAGTGAAGTTGAATCGGGGAACCTCTCCGGCTACACCTTC. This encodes CASSEVESGNLSGYTF.

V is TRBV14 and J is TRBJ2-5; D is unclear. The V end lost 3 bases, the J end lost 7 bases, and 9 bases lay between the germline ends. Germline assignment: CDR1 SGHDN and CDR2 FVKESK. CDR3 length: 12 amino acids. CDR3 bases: TGTGCCAGCAGCCAGTCCCGGGTGACCCAGTACTTC. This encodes CASSQSRVTQYF.

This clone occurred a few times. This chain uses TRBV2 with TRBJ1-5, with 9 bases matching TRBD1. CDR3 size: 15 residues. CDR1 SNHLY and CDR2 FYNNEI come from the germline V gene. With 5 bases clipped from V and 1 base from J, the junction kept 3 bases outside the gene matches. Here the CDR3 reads CASSYRGQSNQPQHF. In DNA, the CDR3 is TGTGCCAGCAGTTACAGGGGGCAGAGCAATCAGCCCCAGCATTTT.

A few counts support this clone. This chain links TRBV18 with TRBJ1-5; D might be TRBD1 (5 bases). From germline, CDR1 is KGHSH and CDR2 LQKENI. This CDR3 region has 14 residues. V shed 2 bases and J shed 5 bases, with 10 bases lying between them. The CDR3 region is CASSPIPGDQPQHF. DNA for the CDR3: TGTGCCAGCTCACCAATTCCGGGGGATCAGCCCCAGCATTTT.

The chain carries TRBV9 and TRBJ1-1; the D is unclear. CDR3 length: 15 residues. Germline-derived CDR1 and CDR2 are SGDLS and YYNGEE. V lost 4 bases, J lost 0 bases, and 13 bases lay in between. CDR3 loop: CASSLEPWLNTEAFF. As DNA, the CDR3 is TGTGCCAGCAGCCTAGAACCCTGGCTGAACACTGAAGCTTTCTTT.

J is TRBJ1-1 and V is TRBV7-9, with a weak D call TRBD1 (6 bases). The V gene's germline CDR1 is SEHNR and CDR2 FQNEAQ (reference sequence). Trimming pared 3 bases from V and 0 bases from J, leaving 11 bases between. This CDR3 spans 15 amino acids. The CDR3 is CASSLSGVVNTEAFF. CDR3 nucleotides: TGTGCCAGCAGCTTGTCAGGGGTAGTGAACACTGAAGCTTTCTTT.

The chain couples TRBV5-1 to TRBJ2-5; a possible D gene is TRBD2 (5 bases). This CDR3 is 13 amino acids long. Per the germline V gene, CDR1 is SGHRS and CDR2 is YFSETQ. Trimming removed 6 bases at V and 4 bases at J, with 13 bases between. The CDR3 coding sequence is TGCGCCAGCACCGGCGGGTTGGGAGAGACCCAGTACTTC. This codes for CASTGGLGETQYF. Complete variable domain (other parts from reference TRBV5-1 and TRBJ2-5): KAGVTQTPRYLIKTRGQQVTLSCSPISGHRSVSWYQQTPGQGLQFLFEYFSETQRNKGNFPGRFSGRQFSNSRSEMNVSTLELGDSALYLCASTGGLGETQYFGPGTRLLVL.

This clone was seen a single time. CDR3 nucleotides: TGTGCCAGCAGCTCCTATGGGGGCCAAGAGACCCAGTACTTC. Amino acids: CASSSYGGQETQYF. The V call is TRBV5-4, the J call TRBJ2-5, with D possibly being TRBD1 or TRBD2 (5 bases each). CDR1 is SGHNT and CDR2 is YYREEE in the germline V gene (reference sequence). Deletions cut 3 bases from V and 1 base from J, with 10 bases between. The CDR3 contains 14 residues.

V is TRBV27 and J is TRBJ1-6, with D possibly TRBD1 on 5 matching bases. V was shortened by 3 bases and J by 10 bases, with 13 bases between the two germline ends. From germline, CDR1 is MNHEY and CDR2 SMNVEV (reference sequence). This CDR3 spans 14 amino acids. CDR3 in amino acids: CASSFERGRSPLHF. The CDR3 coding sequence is TGTGCCAGCAGTTTTGAAAGGGGTCGGTCACCCCTCCACTTT.

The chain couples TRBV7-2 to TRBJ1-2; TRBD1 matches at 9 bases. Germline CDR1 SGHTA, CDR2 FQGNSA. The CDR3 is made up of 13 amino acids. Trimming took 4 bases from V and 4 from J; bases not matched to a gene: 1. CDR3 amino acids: CASSSGQGYGYTF. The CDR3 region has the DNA TGTGCCAGCAGCTCGGGACAGGGCTATGGCTACACCTTC. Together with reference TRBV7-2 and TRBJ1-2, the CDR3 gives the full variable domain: GAGVSQSPSNKVTEKGKDVELRCDPISGHTALYWYRQSLGQGLEFLIYFQGNSAPDKSGLPSDRFSAERTGGSVSTLTIQRTQQEDSAVYLCASSSGQGYGYTFGSGTRLTVV.